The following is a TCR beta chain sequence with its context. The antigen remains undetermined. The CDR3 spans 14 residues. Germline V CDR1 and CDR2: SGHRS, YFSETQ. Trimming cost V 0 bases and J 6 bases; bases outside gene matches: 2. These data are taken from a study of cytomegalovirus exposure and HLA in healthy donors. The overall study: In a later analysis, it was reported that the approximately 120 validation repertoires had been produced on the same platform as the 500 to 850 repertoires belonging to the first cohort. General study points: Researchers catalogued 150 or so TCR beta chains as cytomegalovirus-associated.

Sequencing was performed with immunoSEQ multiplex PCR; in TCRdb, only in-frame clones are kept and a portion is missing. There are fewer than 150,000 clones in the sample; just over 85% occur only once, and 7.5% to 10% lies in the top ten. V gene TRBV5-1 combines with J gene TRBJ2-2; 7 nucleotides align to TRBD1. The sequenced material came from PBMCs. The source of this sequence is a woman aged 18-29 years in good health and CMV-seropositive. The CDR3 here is CASSLDRGSGELFF. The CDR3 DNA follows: TGCGCCAGCAGCTTGGACAGGGGTTCCGGGGAGCTGTTTTTT.